The 27 T cell receptor beta chains below come from one sample, sequenced in a study of response to subunit inactivated influenza vaccine. TCRdb re-called the RT-PCR reads with MiXCR, one entry per CDR3 protein. Of fewer than 600,000 distinct CDR3 sequences in the sample, approximately 6.9% are singletons; the top ten hold about an eighth. The source material was PBMCs from blood, sampled 23 to 25 months after vaccination. Receptors were obtained from a man aged 45 to 70 who received an inactivated influenza vaccine.

This clonotype was observed many times. The chain carries TRBV24-1 and TRBJ2-7, with TRBD1 identical over 12 bases. V dropped 7 bases and J dropped 5; count of bases not matched to a gene: 11. This CDR3 comprises 16 residues. Germline V gene sequence: CDR1 KGHDR, CDR2 SFDVKD. The CDR3 spells CATSRPKGQGANEQYF. The CDR3 DNA sequence: TGTGCCACCAGCCGACCGAAGGGACAGGGGGCAAACGAGCAGTACTTC.

The genes are TRBV20-1 and TRBJ1-5; 8 bases align to TRBD1. Looked up from germline, CDR1 is DFQATT and CDR2 is SNEGSKA (reference sequence). V lost 3 bases, J lost 2 bases, and 6 bases stayed unmatched. The CDR3 is 15 amino acids. CDR3 DNA: TGCAGTGCTAGGACAGGGGCGAGCGGCAATCAGCCCCAGCATTTT. It translates to CSARTGASGNQPQHF.

The CDR3 loop is CAISESRGGTDTQYF. For the CDR3, the DNA is TGTGCCATCAGTGAGTCCCGGGGGGGGACAGATACGCAGTATTTT. The chain employs TRBV10-3 and TRBJ2-3, with 8 bases lining up with TRBD2. This CDR3 contains 15 residues. The germline CDR1 and CDR2 sequences are ENHRY and SYGVKD. With V trimmed by 0 bases and J by 3 bases, 2 bases remained unmatched.

This clonotype was detected only a few times. The J gene is TRBJ2-7, the V gene TRBV29-1; no definite D call. The germline V gene encodes CDR1 SQVTM and CDR2 ANQGSEA. Deletions cut 4 bases from V and 0 bases from J, with 10 bases between. CDR3 length equals 13 residues. DNA of the CDR3: TGCAGCGTTGGGACCCTGAGCTCCTACGAGCAGTACTTC. Encoded protein: CSVGTLSSYEQYF.

Many counts were recorded for this clonotype. V gene TRBV4-3 combines with J gene TRBJ2-3; 7 nucleotides match TRBD2. V lost 5 bases and J lost 4; bases outside the gene matches: 9. CDR1 LGHNA and CDR2 YSLEER come from the germline V gene. The CDR3 sequence is 15 residues long. CDR3 sequence (DNA): TGCGCCAGCAGCGCCCAGACTAGCCTCTCAGATACGCAGTATTTT. Its protein product is CASSAQTSLSDTQYF.

The rearrangement joins TRBV20-1 to TRBJ1-1; 9 bases align to TRBD1. Looked up from germline, CDR1 is DFQATT and CDR2 is SNEGSKA (reference sequence). The CDR3 length is 16 residues. V gave up 3 bases and J gave up 1 base; unmatched junction bases: 9. The CDR3 region is CSARTGGALKNTEAFF. The CDR3 DNA reads as TGCAGTGCTAGGACAGGGGGAGCCCTGAAGAACACTGAAGCTTTCTTT.

This clonotype was counted a few times. This rearrangement joins TRBV10-3 to TRBJ1-6; weak D call: TRBD1 (6 bases). V lost 4 bases to trimming and J lost 5 bases, with 15 bases between them. This CDR3 region has 16 residues. Germline-derived CDR1 and CDR2 are ENHRY and SYGVKD. The CDR3 here is CAISALSRQDNSPLHF. Written as DNA, the CDR3 is TGTGCCATCAGTGCCTTATCTCGACAGGATAATTCACCCCTCCACTTT.

In its sample, this clonotype was seen many times. The CDR3, as DNA: TGTGCCAGCAGCCAAGGCTCCACAGGGAACACTGAAGCTTTCTTT. This encodes CASSQGSTGNTEAFF. The genes are TRBV3-1 and TRBJ1-1; a possible D gene is TRBD1 (5 bases). Between the trimmed V and J ends, which lost 1 base and 1 base, there was a span of 10 bases. Germline V gene data show CDR1 as LGHDT and CDR2 as YNNKEL (reference sequence). The length of the CDR3 is 15 residues.

Ten or more counts support this clonotype. The chain employs TRBV12-3 or TRBV12-4 and TRBJ2-3; TRBD2 aligns across 7 bases. The CDR3 loop spans 14 amino acids. V was clipped by 2 bases and J by 4 bases; unmatched bases: 3. In nucleotides, the CDR3 is TGTGCCAGCAGTTTAACGGGAGGCCCAGATACGCAGTATTTT. Encoded protein: CASSLTGGPDTQYF.

A few counts support this clonotype. The chain joins TRBV3-1 to TRBJ1-2; D not resolved. Trimming took 1 base from V and 5 from J, leaving 11 bases between them. Germline lookup yields CDR1 LGHDT and CDR2 YNNKEL (reference sequence). This CDR3 contains 14 residues. The CDR3 loop reads CASSQGGEVYGYTF. Here the CDR3 DNA reads TGTGCCAGCAGCCAAGGGGGAGAGGTATATGGCTACACCTTC.

This clonotype has a handful of counts. The chain has TRBV28 and TRBJ1-3; the D gene is possibly TRBD1 (5 bases). Germline V gives CDR1 MDHEN, CDR2 SYDVKM. Trimming removed 3 bases at V and 6 bases at J, with 18 bases between. The CDR3 sequence is 16 residues long. The CDR3 sequence: CASSFLEVAGKNTIYF. For the CDR3, the DNA is TGTGCCAGCAGTTTTCTAGAGGTGGCAGGGAAAAACACCATATATTTT.

The chain couples TRBV20-1 to TRBJ2-3; TRBD1 matches at 9 bases. This CDR3 has 14 residues. CDR1 and CDR2 from the germline V gene are DFQATT and SNEGSKA (reference sequence). V gave up 3 bases and J gave up 2 bases; unmatched junction bases: 3. CDR3 protein: CSASGTGLTDTQYF. The CDR3 nucleotides are TGCAGTGCTAGCGGGACAGGGCTCACAGATACGCAGTATTTT.

In this sample, this clonotype turned up a few times. V gene TRBV5-1 combines with J gene TRBJ1-4; D is unresolved. Germline loops: CDR1 SGHRS, CDR2 YFSETQ. Trimming removed 2 bases from V and 5 bases from J, with 13 bases in between. There are 15 residues in the CDR3. The CDR3 DNA is TGCGCCAGCAGCTTAAACGGACGATGGAATGAAAAACTGTTTTTT. Translated, it gives CASSLNGRWNEKLFF.

This clonotype was picked up many times. The chain combines TRBV6-1 with TRBJ2-7; possible D gene TRBD1, 6 bases. The CDR3 runs to 14 residues. The V end lost 5 bases, the J end lost 1 base, and 12 bases lay between the germline ends. The V gene's germline CDR1 is MNHNS and CDR2 SASEGT. The CDR3 sequence is CASSRDTVSYEQYF. In DNA, the CDR3 is TGTGCCAGCAGTCGGGACACCGTTTCCTACGAGCAGTACTTC.

This clonotype has only a few counts. V is TRBV6-1 and J is TRBJ2-7; D possibly corresponds to TRBD1 (6 bases). V lost 6 bases, J lost 4 bases, and 25 bases lay in between. CDR1 is MNHNS, CDR2 SASEGT, per germline. The CDR3 is 17 residues long. The CDR3 sequence: CASRKLSPRDTLYEQYF. Here the CDR3 DNA reads TGTGCCAGCAGAAAGTTAAGCCCCCGGGACACACTATACGAGCAGTACTTC.

This clonotype has more than one count but fewer than ten. J is TRBJ2-3 and V is TRBV12-5; unclear D gene. The germline V and J ends were trimmed by 6 bases and 2 bases, with 9 bases remaining between them. CDR3 length: 13 amino acids. Germline lookup yields CDR1 LGHNT and CDR2 FRNRAP. DNA for the CDR3: TGTGCTAGTGGCACGCCGAACACAGATACGCAGTATTTT. Translated: CASGTPNTDTQYF.

This clonotype was seen only a few times. The chain employs TRBV7-8 and TRBJ2-1; 9 nucleotides align to TRBD2. The germline CDR1 and CDR2 sequences are SGHVS and FQNEAQ. The CDR3 has 15 amino acids. V shed 4 bases and J 3 bases; nucleotides not matched to a gene: 4. CDR3 bases: TGTGCCAGCAGCTCGAGCGGGGGGCACTACAATGAGCAGTTCTTC. Translation gives CASSSSGGHYNEQFF.

This clonotype was recorded many times. The rearrangement joins TRBV25-1 to TRBJ2-5; D call uncertain. The germline CDR1 and CDR2 sequences are MGHDK and SYGVNS. Trimming removed 5 bases at V and 5 bases at J, with 15 bases between. The CDR3 has 14 amino acids. The CDR3 here is CASSSNSGVETQYF. The CDR3 DNA follows: TGTGCCAGCAGTAGTAACAGTGGGGTTGAGACCCAGTACTTC.

This clonotype was observed a handful of times. V and J are TRBV5-1 and TRBJ2-5; no clear D. The length of the CDR3 is 15 residues. Germline V lookup: CDR1 SGHRS, CDR2 YFSETQ. V lost 0 bases and J lost 7, with 16 bases in between. The CDR3 coding sequence is TGCGCCAGCAGCTTGGAGCCCTTCTACAGAGGGACCCAGTACTTC. Its translation: CASSLEPFYRGTQYF.

This clonotype was seen only a few times. The chain uses TRBV3-1 and TRBJ1-2; possible D gene TRBD1, 6 bases. The germline gives CDR1 LGHDT, CDR2 YNNKEL (reference sequence). Trimming shortened V by 0 bases and J by 0 bases, and 17 bases separated the two germline ends. The CDR3 consists of 18 residues. The CDR3 nucleotides are TGTGCCAGCAGCCAAGATGGGGGCCGACAACTAGCTAACTATGGCTACACCTTC. Amino acids: CASSQDGGRQLANYGYTF. Based on the CDR3 plus reference TRBV3-1 and TRBJ1-2, the full variable domain is DTAVSQTPKYLVTQMGNDKSIKCEQNLGHDTMYWYKQDSKKFLKIMFSYNNKELIINETVPNRFSPKSPDKAHLNLHINSLELGDSAVYFCASSQDGGRQLANYGYTFGSGTRLTVV.

In its sample, this clonotype was seen many times. Germline is not matched at one junction end, which may reflect a read error. This sequence joins TRBV4-1 and TRBJ2-1, with TRBD2 matching 8 bases. Germline-derived CDR1 and CDR2 are MGHRA and YSYEKL. CDR3 length: 15 residues. DNA for the CDR3: TGCGCCAGCAGCCAAGAGCGGGGGGCTACCAATAAGCAGTTCTTC. This translates into CASSQERGATNKQFF.

This clonotype was seen repeatedly, ten times or more. V is TRBV12-3 or TRBV12-4 and J is TRBJ2-2; 7 bases line up with TRBD2. CDR3 length equals 14 residues. V was pared by 7 bases and J by 6 bases, with 8 bases of the junction left unmatched. The CDR3 loop reads CASNRQGGPGELFF. CDR3 DNA sequence: TGTGCCAGCAACCGGCAGGGAGGGCCCGGGGAGCTGTTTTTT.

The table lists this clonotype with many counts. The rearrangement links TRBV28 to TRBJ1-5; D perhaps matches TRBD1 (5 bases). This CDR3 is built from 12 residues. V lost 6 bases and J 6 bases, leaving 9 bases between the germline ends. The V gene's germline CDR1 is MDHEN and CDR2 SYDVKM. Here the CDR3 DNA reads TGTGCCAGCAGACGGGGGATTCAGCCCCAGCATTTT. Protein sequence: CASRRGIQPQHF.

J is TRBJ1-6 and V is TRBV6-1; 9 bases agree with TRBD1. This CDR3 region has 15 residues. V shed 4 bases, J shed 5 bases, and the junction held 3 bases outside the gene matches. Germline V lookup: CDR1 MNHNS, CDR2 SASEGT. DNA of the CDR3: TGTGCCAGCAGTGGTGGACAGGGGAATAATTCACCCCTCCACTTT. It encodes CASSGGQGNNSPLHF.

The chain links TRBV7-2 to TRBJ1-4, with D perhaps TRBD1 (5 bases). Germline loops: CDR1 SGHTA, CDR2 FQGNSA. V lost 5 bases, J lost 0 bases, and 10 bases lay in between. This CDR3 is built from 15 residues. For the CDR3, the DNA is TGTGCCAGCAGCGTCGGGACCTCAACTAATGAAAAACTGTTTTTT. It encodes CASSVGTSTNEKLFF.

This clonotype has ten or more counts. The chain couples TRBV12-3 or TRBV12-4 to TRBJ2-3; 11 bases are a match to TRBD2. The CDR3 covers 14 residues. Trimming cost V 5 bases and J 3 bases; bases outside gene matches: 1. CDR3 DNA: TGTGCCAGCAGTCCTAGCGGGGGGACAGATACGCAGTATTTT. Protein product: CASSPSGGTDTQYF.

In this sample, this clonotype turned up many times. The chain combines TRBV20-1 with TRBJ1-5, with 7 nucleotides matching TRBD1. Trimming took 7 bases from V and 3 from J; bases not matched to a gene: 3. CDR1 is DFQATT and CDR2 is SNEGSKA in the germline V gene (reference sequence). This CDR3 contains 12 residues. The CDR3 loop is CSVGTVNQPQHF. The CDR3 DNA reads TGCAGTGTTGGGACAGTCAATCAGCCCCAGCATTTT.